Given below is one TCR beta chain in context. Its antigen is not identified. While unrecorded immune exposures were likely, the donors were nominally healthy when sampled. This record belongs to a study of cytomegalovirus exposure and HLA in healthy donors. Broader study findings: There were several of the most significant clusters that appeared linked to common viral pathogens in a later analysis. The study put 150 to 200 TCR beta chains on its list as cytomegalovirus-associated. Some V segments, TRBV6-2 and TRBV6-3 among them, were indistinguishable and were therefore excluded.

This CDR3 comprises 13 residues. Germline CDR1 MDHEN, CDR2 SYDVKM. V was trimmed by 6 bases and J by 2 bases, leaving 11 bases between them. The PCR employed 60 Vbeta primers together with 13 Jbeta primers. Here immunoSEQ multiplex PCR was the method, and the copy in TCRdb shows in-frame clones only, minus some. The data show about 160,000 clones, with more than 80% seen just once and roughly 2.3% held by the top ten. The chain recombines TRBV28 with TRBJ2-7; D perhaps matches TRBD1 (5 bases). The receptor was isolated from a male donor in good health and CMV-seronegative. Sample: PBMCs. The CDR3 DNA follows: TGTGCCAGCAGACTCACAGGTACCTACGAGCAGTACTTC. It yields the protein CASRLTGTYEQYF.